This TCR beta chain was profiled in a study of blood T cell repertoires in COVID-19. Across the study: The origin of the acute and convalescent COVID-19 samples was the United States, Italy and Spain.

As originally analysed: Amplification of reference gene primers provided the estimated nucleated cell counts. Libraries were prepared by immunoSEQ multiplex PCR; TCRdb keeps only in-frame clonotypes and omits some of them. V and J calls and clone size are given by that table; D and trimming were obtained from the DNA. This sample has hundreds of thousands of clones, with around 90% found just once. This sequence was found in a man younger than 30 with active or convalescent COVID-19. Sequenced: peripheral blood.

CDR3: CSVEGLYYGYTF. In DNA form, the CDR3 reads TGCAGCGTTGAGGGGCTATATTATGGCTACACCTTC. The rearrangement links TRBV29-1 to TRBJ1-2; tentative D call: TRBD1 (5 bases). This CDR3 comprises 12 residues. V lost 3 bases, J lost 5 bases, and 10 bases lay in between. Germline CDR1 and CDR2: SQVTM and ANQGSEA.